The present TCR beta chain was sequenced within a study of T cells in Graves' hyperthyroidism and ophthalmopathy. Amplified regions were TCR beta CDR3 sequences from RNA transcripts. HTBI primers were employed in a first-round RT-PCR of the TCR CDR3. TCRdb used MiXCR to reprocess the multiplex PCR reads, holding one entry per CDR3 protein. The table records about 740,000 distinct CDR3 sequences, 14% of them present only once. There are a few counts of this clonotype. Germline loops: CDR1 MNHEY, CDR2 SMNVEV (reference sequence). After removal of 6 bases from V and 3 bases from J, the junction contained 5 bases not matched to a gene. The length of the CDR3 is 15 residues. It was uncontrolled infection, other autoimmune disease, pregnancy or lactation that excluded patients.

Sequences were obtained from blood. The V and J genes are TRBV27 and TRBJ2-3; 11 bases fit TRBD2. The sequence came from a woman aged 18-30 years with Graves' hyperthyroidism. In DNA, the CDR3 is TGTGCCAGCAGGGAACTAGCGGGAGTGACAGATACGCAGTATTTT. Its translation: CASRELAGVTDTQYF.